This TCR beta chain was documented in a study of blood T cell repertoires in COVID-19. Across the study: Researchers got acute and convalescent COVID-19 samples from the United States, Italy and Spain. PBMCs, B-cell-depleted T cells, or T cells were the source of the cDNA or gDNA that made up the material.

V lost 2 bases, J lost 3 bases, and 4 bases stayed unmatched. Per germline, CDR1 ENHRY and CDR2 SYGVKD. The CDR3 contains 16 residues. In the original workflow: The assay estimated nucleated cells by amplifying reference gene primers. Generated by immunoSEQ multiplex PCR, the TCRdb table keeps only in-frame clones and is missing some. Clonal size and the V and J genes are those of that table, whereas D and trimming came from the DNA. Seen here are about 180,000 clones, approximately 81% observed once, and the top ten hold 15% to 20%. This clone has more than one count but fewer than ten. Seattle's enrolled individuals joined amid active infection and were then monitored longitudinally.

The TCR was taken from a person aged 65-85 years with COVID-19, enrolled during active disease. Input material: peripheral blood. The rearrangement joins TRBV10-3 to TRBJ1-6; 7 bases match TRBD1. CDR3: CAISETGAVYNSPLHF. In DNA form, the CDR3 reads TGTGCCATCAGTGAGACAGGGGCCGTCTATAATTCACCCCTCCACTTT.